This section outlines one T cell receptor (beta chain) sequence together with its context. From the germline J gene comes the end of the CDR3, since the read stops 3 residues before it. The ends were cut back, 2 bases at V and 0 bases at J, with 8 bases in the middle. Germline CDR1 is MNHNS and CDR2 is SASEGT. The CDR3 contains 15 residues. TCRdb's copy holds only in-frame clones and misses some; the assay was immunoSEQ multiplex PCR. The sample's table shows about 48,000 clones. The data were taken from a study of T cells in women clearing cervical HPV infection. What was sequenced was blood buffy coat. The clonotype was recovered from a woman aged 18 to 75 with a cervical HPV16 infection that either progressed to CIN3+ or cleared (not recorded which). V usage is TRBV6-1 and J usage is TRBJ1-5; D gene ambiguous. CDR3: CASSESGYSNQPQHF. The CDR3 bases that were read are TGTGCCAGCAGTGAATCGGGGTATAGCAATCAGCCC.